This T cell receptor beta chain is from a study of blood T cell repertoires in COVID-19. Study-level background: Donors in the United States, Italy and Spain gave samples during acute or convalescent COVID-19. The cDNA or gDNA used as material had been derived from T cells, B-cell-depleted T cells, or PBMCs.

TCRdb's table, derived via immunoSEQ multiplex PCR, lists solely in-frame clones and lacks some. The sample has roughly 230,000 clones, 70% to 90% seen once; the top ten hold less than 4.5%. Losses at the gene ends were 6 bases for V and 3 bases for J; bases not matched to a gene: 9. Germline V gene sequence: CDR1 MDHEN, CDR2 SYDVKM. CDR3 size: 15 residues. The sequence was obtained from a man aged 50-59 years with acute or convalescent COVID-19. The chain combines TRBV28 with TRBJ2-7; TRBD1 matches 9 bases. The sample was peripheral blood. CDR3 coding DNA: TGTGCCAGCAGCCCCGGGACAGGGATTCGCTACGAGCAGTACTTC. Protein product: CASSPGTGIRYEQYF.